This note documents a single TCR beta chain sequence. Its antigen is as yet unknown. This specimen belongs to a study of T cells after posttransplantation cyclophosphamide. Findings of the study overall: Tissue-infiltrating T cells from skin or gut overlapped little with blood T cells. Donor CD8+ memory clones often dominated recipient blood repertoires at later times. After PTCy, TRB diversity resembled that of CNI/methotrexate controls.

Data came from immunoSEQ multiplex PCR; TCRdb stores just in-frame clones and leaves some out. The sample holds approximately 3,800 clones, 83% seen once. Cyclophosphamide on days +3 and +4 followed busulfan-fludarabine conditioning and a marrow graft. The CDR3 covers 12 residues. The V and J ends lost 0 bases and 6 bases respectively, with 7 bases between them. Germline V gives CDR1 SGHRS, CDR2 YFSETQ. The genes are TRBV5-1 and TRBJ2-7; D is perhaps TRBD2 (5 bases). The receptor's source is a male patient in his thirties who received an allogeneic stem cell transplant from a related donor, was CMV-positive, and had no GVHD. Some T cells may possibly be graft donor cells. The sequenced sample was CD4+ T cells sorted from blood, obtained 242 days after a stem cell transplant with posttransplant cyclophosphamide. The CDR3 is CASSLGTGEQYF. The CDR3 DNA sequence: TGCGCCAGCAGCTTGGGGACTGGCGAGCAGTACTTC.